This TCR beta chain was captured by sequencing in a study of blood T cell repertoires in COVID-19. Here immunoSEQ multiplex PCR was the method, and the copy in TCRdb shows in-frame clones only, minus some. The sample lists about 270,000 clones, under 95% occurring once. V dropped 0 bases and J dropped 2 bases, with 6 bases sitting between them. The CDR3 runs to 13 residues. Germline V CDR1 and CDR2: SGHDT, YYEEEE. The chain has TRBV5-6 and TRBJ2-7; no definite D call. Input material: PBMCs or T cells enriched from blood (not recorded which). This TCR came from a woman aged 40 to 49 with acute COVID-19. The CDR3 DNA reads as TGTGCCAGCAGCTTGGCCACAACCTACGAGCAGTACTTC. This codes for CASSLATTYEQYF.